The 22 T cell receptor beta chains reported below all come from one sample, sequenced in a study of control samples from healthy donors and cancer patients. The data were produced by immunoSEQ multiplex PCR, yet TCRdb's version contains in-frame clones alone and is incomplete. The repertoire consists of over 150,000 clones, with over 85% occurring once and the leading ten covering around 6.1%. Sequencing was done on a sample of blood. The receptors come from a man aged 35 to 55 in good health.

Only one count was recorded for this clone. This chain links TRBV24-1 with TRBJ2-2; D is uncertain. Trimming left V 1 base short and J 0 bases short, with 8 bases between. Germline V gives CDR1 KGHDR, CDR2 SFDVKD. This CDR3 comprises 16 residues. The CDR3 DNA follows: TGTGCCACCAGTGATTTTCGGGTATCGAACACCGGGGAGCTGTTTTTT. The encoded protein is CATSDFRVSNTGELFF.

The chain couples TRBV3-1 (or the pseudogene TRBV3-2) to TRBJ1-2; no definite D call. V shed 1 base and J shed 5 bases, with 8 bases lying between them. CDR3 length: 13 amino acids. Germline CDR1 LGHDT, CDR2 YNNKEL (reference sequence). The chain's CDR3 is CASSQVPGYGYTF. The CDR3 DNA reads TGTGCCAGCAGCCAAGTCCCGGGATATGGCTACACCTTC.

CDR3 region: CASSKQGWGETQYF. CDR3 in DNA: TGTGCCAGCAGTAAACAGGGGTGGGGAGAGACCCAGTACTTC. The chain is built from TRBV11-2 and TRBJ2-5; 7 positions match TRBD1. V lost 6 bases to trimming and J lost 4 bases; unmatched junction nucleotides: 8. Germline-derived CDR1 and CDR2 are SGHAT and FQNNGV. This CDR3 comprises 14 residues.

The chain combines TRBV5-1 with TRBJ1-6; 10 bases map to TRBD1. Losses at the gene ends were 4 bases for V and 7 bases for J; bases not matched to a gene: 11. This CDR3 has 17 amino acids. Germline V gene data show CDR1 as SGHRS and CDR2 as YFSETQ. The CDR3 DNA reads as TGCGCCAGCAGCCAGACAGGGGGCCGCCTTAGGAATTCACCCCTCCACTTT. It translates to CASSQTGGRLRNSPLHF.

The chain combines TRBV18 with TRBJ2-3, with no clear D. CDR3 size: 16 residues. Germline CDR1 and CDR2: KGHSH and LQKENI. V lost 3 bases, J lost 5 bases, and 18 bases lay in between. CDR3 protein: CASSPGPVRAGDTQYF. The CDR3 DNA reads TGTGCCAGCTCACCTGGTCCCGTTAGGGCAGGAGATACGCAGTATTTT.

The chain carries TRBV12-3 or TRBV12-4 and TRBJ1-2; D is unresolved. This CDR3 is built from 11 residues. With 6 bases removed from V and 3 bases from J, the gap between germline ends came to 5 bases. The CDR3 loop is CASRDYYGYTF. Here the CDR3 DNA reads TGTGCCAGCAGGGATTACTATGGCTACACCTTC.

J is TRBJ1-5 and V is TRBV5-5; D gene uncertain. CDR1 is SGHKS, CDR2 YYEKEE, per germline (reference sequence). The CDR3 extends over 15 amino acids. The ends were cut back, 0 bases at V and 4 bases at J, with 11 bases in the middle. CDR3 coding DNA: TGTGCCAGCAGCTTGGTAGTGCAGCCAAATCAGCCCCAGCATTTT. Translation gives CASSLVVQPNQPQHF.

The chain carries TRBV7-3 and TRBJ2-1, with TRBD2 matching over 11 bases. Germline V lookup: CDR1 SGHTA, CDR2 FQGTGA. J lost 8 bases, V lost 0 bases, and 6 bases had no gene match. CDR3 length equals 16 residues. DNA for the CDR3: TGTGCCAGCAGCTTAACAGTGACTAGCGGGGTCCATGAGCAGTTCTTC. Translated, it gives CASSLTVTSGVHEQFF. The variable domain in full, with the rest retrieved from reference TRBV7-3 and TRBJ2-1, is GAGVSQTPSNKVTEKGKYVELRCDPISGHTALYWYRQSLGQGPEFLIYFQGTGAADDSGLPNDRFFAVRPEGSVSTLKIQRTERGDSAVYLCASSLTVTSGVHEQFFGPGTRLTVL.

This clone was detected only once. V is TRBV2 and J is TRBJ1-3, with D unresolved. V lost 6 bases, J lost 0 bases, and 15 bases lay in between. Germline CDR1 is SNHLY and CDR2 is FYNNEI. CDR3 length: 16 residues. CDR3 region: CASRGSRNFSGNTIYF. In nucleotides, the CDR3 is TGTGCCAGCAGGGGGAGCCGAAACTTCTCTGGAAACACCATATATTTT.

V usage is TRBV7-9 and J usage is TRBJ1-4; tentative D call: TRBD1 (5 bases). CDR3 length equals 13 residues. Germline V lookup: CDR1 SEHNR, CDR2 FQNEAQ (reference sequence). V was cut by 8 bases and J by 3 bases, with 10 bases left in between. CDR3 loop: CASGTTANEKLFF. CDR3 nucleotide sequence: TGTGCCAGCGGCACGACAGCTAATGAAAAACTGTTTTTT.

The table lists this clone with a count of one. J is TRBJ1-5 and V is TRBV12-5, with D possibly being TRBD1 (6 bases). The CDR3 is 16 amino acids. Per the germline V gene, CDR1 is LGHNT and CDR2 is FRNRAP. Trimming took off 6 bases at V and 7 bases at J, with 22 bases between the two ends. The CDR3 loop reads CASGYAWGQTRQPQHF. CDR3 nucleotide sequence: TGTGCTAGTGGATACGCCTGGGGGCAGACGAGACAGCCCCAGCATTTT.

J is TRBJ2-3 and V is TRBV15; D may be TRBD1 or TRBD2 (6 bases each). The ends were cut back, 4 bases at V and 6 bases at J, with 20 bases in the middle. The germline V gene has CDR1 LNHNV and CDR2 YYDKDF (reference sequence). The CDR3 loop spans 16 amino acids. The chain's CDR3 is CATSTHRQGRSDTQYF. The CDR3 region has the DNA TGTGCCACCAGCACCCATAGGCAGGGGAGGTCTGATACGCAGTATTTT.

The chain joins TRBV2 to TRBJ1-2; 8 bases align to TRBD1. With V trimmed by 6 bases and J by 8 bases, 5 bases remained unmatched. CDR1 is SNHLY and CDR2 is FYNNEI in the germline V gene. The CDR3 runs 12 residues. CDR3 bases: TGTGCCAGCAGGGATGGACAGGGAGGCTACACCTTC. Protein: CASRDGQGGYTF.

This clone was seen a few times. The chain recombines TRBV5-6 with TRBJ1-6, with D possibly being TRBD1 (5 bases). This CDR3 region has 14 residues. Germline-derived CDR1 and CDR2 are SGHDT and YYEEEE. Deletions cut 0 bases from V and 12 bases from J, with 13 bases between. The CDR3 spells CASSLAGPSGPLHF. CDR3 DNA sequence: TGTGCCAGCAGCTTGGCGGGACCCTCAGGACCCCTCCACTTT.

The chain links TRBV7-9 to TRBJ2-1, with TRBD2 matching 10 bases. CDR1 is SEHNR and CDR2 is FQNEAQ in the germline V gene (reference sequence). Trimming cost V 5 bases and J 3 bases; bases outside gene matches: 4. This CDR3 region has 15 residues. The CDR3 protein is CASSRSGGRYNEQFF. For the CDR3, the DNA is TGTGCCAGCAGCCGTAGCGGGGGGCGCTACAATGAGCAGTTCTTC.

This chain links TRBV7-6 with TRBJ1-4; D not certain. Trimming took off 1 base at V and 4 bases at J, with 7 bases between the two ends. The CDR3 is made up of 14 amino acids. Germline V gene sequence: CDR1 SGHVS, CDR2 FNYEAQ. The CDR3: CASSLEGLNEKLFF. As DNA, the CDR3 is TGTGCCAGCAGCTTAGAAGGCCTTAATGAAAAACTGTTTTTT. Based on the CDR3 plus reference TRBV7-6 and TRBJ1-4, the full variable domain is GAGVSQSPRYKVTKRGQDVALRCDPISGHVSLYWYRQALGQGPEFLTYFNYEAQQDKSGLPNDRFSAERPEGSISTLTIQRTEQRDSAMYRCASSLEGLNEKLFFGSGTQLSVL.

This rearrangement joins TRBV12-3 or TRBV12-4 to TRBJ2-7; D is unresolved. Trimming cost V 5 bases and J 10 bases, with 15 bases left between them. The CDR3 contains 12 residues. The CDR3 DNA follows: TGTGCCAGCAGTCTGGGAAGACGAGGCCAGTACTTC. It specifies CASSLGRRGQYF.

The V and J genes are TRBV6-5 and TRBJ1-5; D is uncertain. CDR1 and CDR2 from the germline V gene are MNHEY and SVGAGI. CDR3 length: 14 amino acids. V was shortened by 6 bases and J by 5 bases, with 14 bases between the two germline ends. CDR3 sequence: CASRSFRVYQPQHF. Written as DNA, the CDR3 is TGTGCCAGCAGGTCGTTCCGAGTCTATCAGCCCCAGCATTTT.

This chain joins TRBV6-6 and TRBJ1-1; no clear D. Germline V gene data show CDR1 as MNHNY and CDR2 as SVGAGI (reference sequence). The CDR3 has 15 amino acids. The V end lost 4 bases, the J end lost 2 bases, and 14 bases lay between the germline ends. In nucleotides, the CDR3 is TGTGCCAGCAGTTCCCTAGGACTGAGAAACACTGAAGCTTTCTTT. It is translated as CASSSLGLRNTEAFF.

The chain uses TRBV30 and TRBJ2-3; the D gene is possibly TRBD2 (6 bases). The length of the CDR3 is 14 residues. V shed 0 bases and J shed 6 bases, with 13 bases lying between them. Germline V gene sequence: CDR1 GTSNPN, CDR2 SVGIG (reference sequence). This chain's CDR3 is CAWSVKAGGDTQYF. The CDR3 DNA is TGTGCCTGGAGTGTGAAGGCTGGGGGGGATACGCAGTATTTT.

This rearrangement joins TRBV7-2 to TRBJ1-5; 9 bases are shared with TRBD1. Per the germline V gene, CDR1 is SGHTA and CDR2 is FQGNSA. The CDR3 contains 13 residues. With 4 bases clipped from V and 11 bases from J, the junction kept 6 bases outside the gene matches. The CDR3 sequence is CASSSDRGETQHF. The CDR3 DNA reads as TGTGCCAGCAGCTCGGACAGGGGAGAGACCCAGCATTTT.

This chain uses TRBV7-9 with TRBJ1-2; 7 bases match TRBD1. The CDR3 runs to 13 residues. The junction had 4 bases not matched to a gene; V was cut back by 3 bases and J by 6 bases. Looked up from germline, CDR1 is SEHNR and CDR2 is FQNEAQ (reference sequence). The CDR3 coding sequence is TGTGCCAGCAGCTTCGGAGGGGGCGATGGCTACACCTTC. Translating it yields CASSFGGGDGYTF.